Below are 15 T cell receptor beta chains sequenced from a single sample in a study of blood T cell repertoires in COVID-19. Libraries were prepared by immunoSEQ multiplex PCR; TCRdb keeps only in-frame clonotypes and omits some of them. The table includes about 220,000 clones, under 90% detected once. Sequencing was carried out using PBMCs or T cells enriched from blood (not recorded which). These receptors were obtained from a woman between 55 and 75 years old who had recovered from COVID-19.

The chain uses TRBV7-2 and TRBJ1-5; a possible D gene is TRBD1 (6 bases). Trimming left V 2 bases short and J 6 bases short, with 14 bases between. The length of the CDR3 is 15 residues. Per germline, CDR1 SGHTA and CDR2 FQGNSA. The DNA for the CDR3 is TGTGCCAGCAGCTTATATGGGACAAAGGGTCAGCCCCAGCATTTT. Its translation: CASSLYGTKGQPQHF.

The chain carries TRBV19 and TRBJ2-3; D perhaps matches TRBD2 (7 bases). Trimming left V 0 bases short and J 8 bases short, with 15 bases between. Germline V lookup: CDR1 LNHDA, CDR2 SQIVND (reference sequence). CDR3 length: 15 amino acids. This chain's CDR3 is CASSIEGKGGITQYF. The DNA for the CDR3 is TGTGCCAGTAGTATAGAGGGGAAGGGGGGGATTACGCAGTATTTT.

The gene calls are TRBV5-1 and TRBJ1-1, with 9 bases fitting TRBD1. Germline V gene lookup returns CDR1 SGHRS and CDR2 YFSETQ. The CDR3 sequence is 18 residues long. The ends lost 4 bases at V and 1 base at J; junction bases unmatched: 14. The CDR3 coding sequence is TGCGCCAGCAGCCCAAGGACCCGACAGGGGGGCACGAACACTGAAGCTTTCTTT. Translation gives CASSPRTRQGGTNTEAFF. Based on the CDR3 plus reference TRBV5-1 and TRBJ1-1, the full variable domain is KAGVTQTPRYLIKTRGQQVTLSCSPISGHRSVSWYQQTPGQGLQFLFEYFSETQRNKGNFPGRFSGRQFSNSRSEMNVSTLELGDSALYLCASSPRTRQGGTNTEAFFGQGTRLTVV.

The rearrangement joins TRBV19 to TRBJ1-1; TRBD1 is a possible D gene (6 bases). Trimming removed 4 bases at V and 1 base at J, with 10 bases between. The CDR3 extends over 14 amino acids. The V gene's germline CDR1 is LNHDA and CDR2 SQIVND (reference sequence). The CDR3 loop reads CASSTMDRNTEAFF. CDR3 sequence (DNA): TGTGCCAGTAGTACGATGGACAGGAACACTGAAGCTTTCTTT. The entire variable domain, with the rest obtained from reference TRBV19 and TRBJ1-1, is as follows: DGGITQSPKYLFRKEGQNVTLSCEQNLNHDAMYWYRQDPGQGLRLIYYSQIVNDFQKGDIAEGYSVSREKKESFPLTVTSAQKNPTAFYLCASSTMDRNTEAFFGQGTRLTVV.

This sequence joins TRBV5-6 and TRBJ1-5; D may be TRBD1 (5 bases). Looked up from germline, CDR1 is SGHDT and CDR2 is YYEEEE. The CDR3 has 14 residues. V lost 1 base and J 6 bases, leaving 11 bases between the germline ends. The CDR3 protein is CASSLNRWAQPQHF. CDR3 coding DNA: TGTGCCAGCAGCTTGAACAGGTGGGCTCAGCCCCAGCATTTT.

The chain joins TRBV5-6 to TRBJ2-3, with 12 bases matching TRBD2. Per the germline V gene, CDR1 is SGHDT and CDR2 is YYEEEE. V was pared by 0 bases and J by 5 bases, with 13 bases of the junction left unmatched. This CDR3 comprises 19 residues. This CDR3 is CASSLVGSSSGRAVDTQYF. For the CDR3, the DNA is TGTGCCAGCAGCTTGGTAGGTTCCTCTAGCGGGAGGGCCGTAGATACGCAGTATTTT.

The rearrangement uses TRBV9 and TRBJ2-2; D unclear. Per the germline V gene, CDR1 is SGDLS and CDR2 is YYNGEE. This CDR3 is 12 amino acids long. Trimming pared 8 bases from V and 1 base from J, leaving 6 bases between. The CDR3 region is CASGMNTGELFF. As DNA, the CDR3 is TGTGCCAGTGGCATGAACACCGGGGAGCTGTTTTTT.

This chain joins TRBV14 and TRBJ1-4; D perhaps matches TRBD1 (5 bases). V was shortened by 3 bases and J by 5 bases, with 13 bases between the two germline ends. The CDR3 runs 15 residues. Germline CDR1 is SGHDN and CDR2 is FVKESK. The CDR3 DNA sequence: TGTGCCAGCAGCCATCCAAGGGGAGGGAATGAAAAACTGTTTTTT. This codes for CASSHPRGGNEKLFF.

This rearrangement joins TRBV10-3 to TRBJ1-5; D possibly corresponds to TRBD1 (5 bases). Germline V gives CDR1 ENHRY, CDR2 SYGVKD. This CDR3 contains 17 residues. V was pared by 0 bases and J by 2 bases, with 14 bases between. The DNA of the CDR3 is TGTGCCATCAGTGAGTCCCGGCAGGGTAATGGCAATCAGCCCCAGCATTTT. It codes for CAISESRQGNGNQPQHF.

This sequence joins TRBV5-6 and TRBJ1-4, with 7 bases aligning to TRBD1. V was pared by 7 bases and J by 3 bases, with 6 bases of the junction left unmatched. The germline V gene has CDR1 SGHDT and CDR2 YYEEEE. CDR3 size: 14 residues. The CDR3 reads CASRIQGPNEKLFF. The DNA of the CDR3 is TGTGCCAGCCGCATACAGGGGCCTAATGAAAAACTGTTTTTT.

This clone came up a few times. This chain connects TRBV5-1 to TRBJ1-1; D is unresolved. The CDR3 totals 13 residues. In germline, CDR1 is SGHRS, CDR2 YFSETQ. Trimming removed 0 bases from V and 11 bases from J, with 14 bases in between. The CDR3 coding sequence is TGCGCCAGCAGCTTGGCCGATGGCAGGTGGGCTTTCTTT. Translation: CASSLADGRWAFF.

The chain couples TRBV4-1 to TRBJ1-6; D gene uncertain. The CDR3 is 16 residues long. Germline CDR1 is MGHRA and CDR2 is YSYEKL. Deletions cut 0 bases from V and 8 bases from J, with 14 bases between. The CDR3 protein is CASSQDGGYGDSPLHF. The CDR3 DNA reads as TGCGCCAGCAGCCAAGATGGTGGGTACGGGGATTCACCCCTCCACTTT.

The chain carries TRBV7-8 and TRBJ2-7; TRBD1 agrees at 9 bases. J gave up 1 base and V 4 bases, and 11 bases lay outside the gene matches. This CDR3 is 17 amino acids long. Germline CDR1 is SGHVS and CDR2 is FQNEAQ. CDR3 residues: CASSWVPGQGNSYEQYF. The DNA of the CDR3 is TGTGCCAGCAGCTGGGTCCCGGGACAGGGAAATTCCTACGAGCAGTACTTC.

The chain recombines TRBV25-1 with TRBJ2-1; tentative D call: TRBD2 (6 bases). Trimming took off 5 bases at V and 0 bases at J, with 11 bases between the two ends. The CDR3 totals 15 residues. Germline V gene sequence: CDR1 MGHDK, CDR2 SYGVNS. The CDR3 protein is CASSLSGSSYNEQFF. In nucleotides, the CDR3 is TGTGCCAGCAGTCTCTCCGGGAGCTCCTACAATGAGCAGTTCTTC.

Here the CDR3 DNA reads TGCGCCAGCAGCTTGGAGGAGGGCCTGGGCTACACCTTC. Amino acids: CASSLEEGLGYTF. The chain couples TRBV5-1 to TRBJ1-2; D not resolved. The CDR3 consists of 13 residues. V lost 0 bases and J lost 8, with 11 bases in between. Germline V gene sequence: CDR1 SGHRS, CDR2 YFSETQ.